This record concerns one T cell receptor beta chain sequence. The sample originates from a study of radiotherapy plus CTLA-4 blockade in lung cancer. At the level of the study: Patients showed objective responses in 15% to 20% of cases and disease control in under 35%.

Assay used: immunoSEQ multiplex PCR; TCRdb lists only in-frame clones, some missing. Altogether 100,000 to 150,000 clones are present, approximately 90% being singletons, with the ten largest covering roughly 6.9%. The TCR sequence derives from a human donor with non-small cell lung cancer that progressed on radiotherapy plus ipilimumab. The sample was peripheral blood, taken from a patient treated with radiotherapy plus ipilimumab.

The CDR3 region is CASSRIRTSGSSANTGELFF. The DNA for the CDR3 is TGCGCCAGCAGCCGCATTAGGACTAGCGGGAGTTCTGCGAACACCGGGGAGCTGTTTTTT. The J gene is TRBJ2-2, the V gene TRBV5-1; TRBD2 aligns across 13 bases. V shed 4 bases and J 0 bases; nucleotides not matched to a gene: 12. The CDR3 loop spans 20 amino acids. Germline-derived CDR1 and CDR2 are SGHRS and YFSETQ.